The 30 T cell receptor beta chains presented below share a single source sample, sequenced in a study of T cell repertoires in cytomegalovirus infection. TCRdb ran MiXCR on the reads and lists one entry per CDR3 protein. Counted here are hundreds of thousands of distinct CDR3 sequences, 24% occurring once; the ten biggest clones make up 7.5% to 9%. Specimen: CD8+ T cells from PBMCs. These receptor sequences come from a human donor in good health (CMV status not recorded). Some clones in this sample may be carry-over from other donors' samples.

The V call is TRBV2, the J call TRBJ2-7; TRBD2 might be the D (5 bases). V shed 6 bases and J shed 6 bases, with 12 bases lying between them. The length of the CDR3 is 12 residues. Per germline, CDR1 SNHLY and CDR2 FYNNEI. For the CDR3, the DNA is TGTGCCAGCAGAGGAGGAAGAGTCGAGCAGTACGTC. This translates into CASRGGRVEQYV.

This clonotype was observed many times. The V gene is TRBV6-1, the J gene TRBJ2-2; D remains unclear. The length of the CDR3 is 15 residues. V gave up 8 bases and J gave up 0 bases, with 13 bases separating them. Germline V CDR1 and CDR2: MNHNS, SASEGT. The CDR3: CASGRYRANTGELFF. The CDR3 DNA follows: TGTGCCAGCGGCAGGTATCGCGCGAACACCGGGGAGCTGTTTTTT.

V gene TRBV6-5 combines with J gene TRBJ2-7, with 10 positions matching TRBD2. After removal of 6 bases from V and 4 bases from J, the junction contained 9 bases not matched to a gene. The CDR3 runs 15 residues. Germline V lookup: CDR1 MNHEY, CDR2 SVGAGI. The CDR3 reads CASSYGASGGYEQYF. The DNA for the CDR3 is TGTGCCAGCAGCTACGGGGCTAGCGGGGGTTACGAGCAGTACTTC.

This clonotype came up many times. The gene calls are TRBV7-9 and TRBJ2-1; the match to TRBD1 covers 9 bases. The CDR3 has 16 residues. V dropped 4 bases and J dropped 3; count of bases not matched to a gene: 7. Germline lookup yields CDR1 SEHNR and CDR2 FQNEAQ (reference sequence). The CDR3 nucleotides read TGTGCCAGCAGCTCATTAGACAGGGGGGTCTACAATGAGCAGTTCTTC. The encoded protein is CASSSLDRGVYNEQFF.

A few counts support this clonotype. V usage is TRBV27 and J usage is TRBJ2-7; perhaps TRBD2 as D (6 bases). Trimming cost V 6 bases and J 0 bases, with 12 bases left between them. CDR3 length equals 14 residues. The germline V gene has CDR1 MNHEY and CDR2 SMNVEV (reference sequence). In nucleotides, the CDR3 is TGTGCCAGCAGGGCGGGAAGGAGCTCCTACGAGCAGTACGTC. Its translation: CASRAGRSSYEQYV.

The chain joins TRBV6-2 or TRBV6-3 to TRBJ1-5; no clear D. The germline gives CDR1 MNHEY, CDR2 SVGEGT. V lost 2 bases and J 9 bases, leaving 8 bases between the germline ends. The CDR3 has 12 amino acids. Here the CDR3 reads CASSYSNSPQHF. In DNA, the CDR3 is TGTGCCAGCAGTTACAGCAACTCGCCCCAGCATTTT.

This clonotype occurred many times. This rearrangement joins TRBV29-1 to TRBJ2-7, with D possibly being TRBD2 (6 bases). V was shortened by 7 bases and J by 5 bases, with 18 bases between the two germline ends. CDR3 length: 13 residues. Germline lookup yields CDR1 SQVTM and CDR2 ANQGSEA. CDR3 sequence (DNA): TGCAGCGGGAGGGAGGACGCGAAAAACGAGCAGTACGTC. It encodes CSGREDAKNEQYV.

The chain joins TRBV19 to TRBJ2-7, with a possible D match to TRBD2 (5 bases). The CDR3 contains 13 residues. Germline V CDR1 and CDR2: LNHDA, SQIVND (reference sequence). Trimming took off 7 bases at V and 2 bases at J, with 12 bases between the two ends. The CDR3 DNA reads TGTGCCAGTACCCCGGGGATTGCCTACGAGCAGTACTTC. Translated, it gives CASTPGIAYEQYF.

CDR3 protein: CASSYVVGDTQYF. CDR3 DNA sequence: TGTGCCAGCAGTTACGTGGTGGGGGATACGCAGTATTTT. The chain couples TRBV6-2 or TRBV6-3 to TRBJ2-3; D unclear. The germline V and J ends were trimmed by 2 bases and 6 bases, with 9 bases remaining between them. CDR1 is MNHEY and CDR2 is SVGEGT in the germline V gene. The CDR3 consists of 13 residues.

The rearrangement uses TRBV2 and TRBJ1-4; 7 bases agree with TRBD1. Germline V lookup: CDR1 SNHLY, CDR2 FYNNEI. V lost 3 bases, J lost 8 bases, and 6 bases stayed unmatched. This CDR3 has 14 amino acids. The CDR3 protein is CASSERGLEEKLFF. The DNA of the CDR3 is TGTGCCAGCAGTGAGAGGGGGCTTGAGGAAAAACTGTTTTTT.

V usage is TRBV6-1 and J usage is TRBJ1-6; 7 bases match TRBD1. The CDR3 sequence is 16 residues long. The germline V gene has CDR1 MNHNS and CDR2 SASEGT. Trimming at V came to 7 bases and at J to 10 bases, leaving 16 bases not matched to a gene. CDR3 residues: CASNSPGEGADSPLHF. The CDR3 DNA sequence: TGTGCCAGCAACTCCCCAGGTGAGGGGGCTGACTCACCCCTCCACTTT.

The chain links TRBV20-1 to TRBJ2-1, with 7 bases fitting TRBD2. Germline assignment: CDR1 DFQATT and CDR2 SNEGSKA (reference sequence). CDR3 length: 15 amino acids. With V trimmed by 1 base and J by 1 base, 4 bases remained unmatched. CDR3 in amino acids: CSARGRELSYNEQFF. CDR3 bases: TGCAGTGCTAGAGGGCGGGAGCTATCCTACAATGAGCAGTTCTTC.

This clonotype was counted a few times. V gene TRBV6-5 combines with J gene TRBJ2-1; D is possibly TRBD1 (6 bases). The CDR3 covers 15 residues. The germline V gene has CDR1 MNHEY and CDR2 SVGAGI. V lost 2 bases and J lost 2, with 10 bases in between. Here the CDR3 DNA reads TGTGCCAGCAGTTACACCTGGGACACCTACAATGAGCAGTTCTTC. Its protein is CASSYTWDTYNEQFF.

As regards this clonotype: This may come from a read error, since a much larger clone is one base off. The chain carries TRBV7-6 and TRBJ1-6; D is uncertain. CDR3 length: 14 residues. Germline V gene sequence: CDR1 SGHVS, CDR2 FNYEAQ. The CDR3 loop is CASSFEREASLLHF. The CDR3 DNA is TGTGCCAGCAGCTTTGAAAGGGAGGCTTCACTCCTCCACTTT. Based on the CDR3 plus reference TRBV7-6 and TRBJ1-6, the full variable domain is GAGVSQSPRYKVTKRGQDVALRCDPISGHVSLYWYRQALGQGPEFLTYFNYEAQQDKSGLPNDRFSAERPEGSISTLTIQRTEQRDSAMYRCASSFEREASLLHFGNGTRLTVT.

This clonotype was observed a few times. This rearrangement joins TRBV20-1 to TRBJ1-5; TRBD1 is a possible D gene (6 bases). CDR3 length equals 14 residues. Germline CDR1 DFQATT, CDR2 SNEGSKA (reference sequence). Trimming stripped 0 bases from V and 2 bases from J, with 8 bases between. The CDR3 DNA reads as TGCAGTGCTAGAGATGAGGGGGGCAATCAGCCCCAGCATTTT. This codes for CSARDEGGNQPQHF.

This clonotype came up many times. As DNA, the CDR3 is TGTGCCAGCAGTTTTGGACTCGCATCCTACAATGAGCAGTTCTTC. Translating it yields CASSFGLASYNEQFF. The chain employs TRBV6-2 or TRBV6-3 and TRBJ2-1; D is perhaps TRBD2 (5 bases). CDR1 is MNHEY and CDR2 is SVGEGT in the germline V gene. The CDR3 runs 15 residues. The V gene lost 4 bases and the J gene lost 1 base, with 11 bases spanning the gap.

This clonotype was observed a few times. The CDR3 DNA follows: TGTGCCAGCAGTTTGGGAATCCGGGACAGGGGAGGGGAGACCCAGTACTTC. Residues: CASSLGIRDRGGETQYF. The rearrangement joins TRBV27 to TRBJ2-5, with 10 bases matching TRBD1. V gave up 3 bases and J gave up 5 bases; unmatched junction bases: 12. The CDR3 has 17 residues. Germline CDR1 MNHEY, CDR2 SMNVEV (reference sequence).

There are many counts of this clonotype. The genes are TRBV7-8 and TRBJ2-7; no reliable D call. In germline, CDR1 is SGHVS, CDR2 FQNEAQ. V was pared by 5 bases and J by 7 bases, with 9 bases between. The CDR3 totals 11 residues. In nucleotides, the CDR3 is TGTGCCAGCAGCCTTCACTTGGAGCAGTACTTC. It yields the protein CASSLHLEQYF.

As to this clonotype: No conserved phenylalanine or tryptophan ends this CDR3, so it is likely a read error. The J gene is TRBJ1-2, the V gene TRBV6-6, with unresolved D. CDR3 length: 15 residues. Between the trimmed V and J ends, which lost 7 bases and 4 bases, there was a span of 19 bases. From germline, CDR1 is MNHNY and CDR2 SVGAGI (reference sequence). The CDR3 DNA is TGTGCCAGCACACCCGGAGGCTCTAACCTCTATGGCTACACCCTC. The encoded protein is CASTPGGSNLYGYTL.

This clonotype was detected many times. Sequence at one end of the junction differs from germline and may be a read error. The chain carries TRBV11-1 and TRBJ2-1; D not certain. Germline loops: CDR1 SGHAT, CDR2 FQDESV (reference sequence). The CDR3 is made up of 11 amino acids. The CDR3 is CAGRTGNEQFF. DNA of the CDR3: TGTGCCGGCAGGACGGGCAATGAGCAGTTCTTC.

The rearrangement uses TRBV2 and TRBJ1-6; TRBD1 aligns across 10 bases. CDR3 length: 13 amino acids. With 6 bases clipped from V and 10 bases from J, the junction kept 3 bases outside the gene matches. The germline gives CDR1 SNHLY, CDR2 FYNNEI. CDR3 DNA sequence: TGTGCCAGCAGGGACAGGGGGTACTCACCCCTCCACTTT. This gives the protein CASRDRGYSPLHF.

This clonotype was seen many times. This chain connects TRBV7-6 to TRBJ2-7, with D tentatively TRBD1 or TRBD2 (5 bases each). Trimming removed 5 bases from V and 0 bases from J, with 20 bases in between. This CDR3 contains 17 residues. The germline V gene has CDR1 SGHVS and CDR2 FNYEAQ. CDR3 nucleotide sequence: TGTGCCAGCAGCCCTTACCAGGGTTTCGGAGGCTCCTACGAGCAGTACGTC. Encoded protein: CASSPYQGFGGSYEQYV.

This clonotype was observed a few times. The V and J genes are TRBV20-1 and TRBJ2-6; TRBD1 matches at 7 bases. The V gene end was trimmed by 3 bases and the J gene end by 1 base; junction bases not matched to a gene: 3. This CDR3 has 15 residues. Germline V gives CDR1 DFQATT, CDR2 SNEGSKA (reference sequence). The CDR3 loop reads CSASTTGSGANVLTF. CDR3 nucleotides: TGCAGTGCTAGCACGACAGGGTCTGGGGCCAACGTCCTGACTTTC.

This clonotype was picked up a small number of times. The genes are TRBV6-2 or TRBV6-3 and TRBJ2-7, with 7 bases fitting TRBD1. This CDR3 spans 15 amino acids. V shed 5 bases, J shed 4 bases, and the junction held 11 bases outside the gene matches. Germline-derived CDR1 and CDR2 are MNHEY and SVGEGT. The CDR3 is CASSPQETGLYEQYV. CDR3 nucleotides: TGTGCCAGCAGTCCTCAAGAGACAGGGTTATACGAGCAGTACGTC.

V usage is TRBV20-1 and J usage is TRBJ2-7; TRBD2 agrees at 9 bases. Germline V gene data show CDR1 as DFQATT and CDR2 as SNEGSKA (reference sequence). The CDR3 spans 14 residues. V gave up 1 base and J gave up 3 bases; unmatched junction bases: 4. CDR3 in amino acids: CSARGLAGLYEQYF. CDR3 nucleotides: TGCAGTGCTAGAGGTCTAGCGGGGCTCTACGAGCAGTACTTC.

At least ten counts were recorded for this clonotype. The rearrangement uses TRBV7-2 and TRBJ1-1; D is unresolved. The CDR3 runs 13 residues. CDR1 SGHTA and CDR2 FQGNSA come from the germline V gene. Trimming took off 5 bases at V and 3 bases at J, with 10 bases between the two ends. The CDR3 spells CASSTAKDTEAFF. CDR3 sequence (DNA): TGTGCCAGCAGCACAGCCAAGGACACTGAAGCTTTCTTT.

This rearrangement joins TRBV6-2 or TRBV6-3 to TRBJ2-3; D call uncertain. Germline V gene lookup returns CDR1 MNHEY and CDR2 SVGEGT. The CDR3 has 13 amino acids. Trimming stripped 2 bases from V and 4 bases from J, with 7 bases between. The CDR3 spells CASSYVRPDTQYF. CDR3 in DNA: TGTGCCAGCAGTTACGTCCGTCCAGATACGCAGTATTTT.

Many counts were recorded for this clonotype. The chain recombines TRBV7-2 with TRBJ2-1; no clear D gene. Trimming removed 5 bases from V and 4 bases from J, with 12 bases in between. Germline values: CDR1 SGHTA, CDR2 FQGNSA. The CDR3 loop spans 14 amino acids. CDR3 region: CASSPTTVYNEQFF. CDR3 bases: TGTGCCAGCAGCCCCACTACAGTATACAATGAGCAGTTCTTC.

This clonotype was seen many times. This chain connects TRBV12-3 or TRBV12-4 to TRBJ1-3, with D perhaps TRBD1 (5 bases). The CDR3 has 14 amino acids. Trimming left V 3 bases short and J 4 bases short, with 10 bases between. CDR3 bases: TGTGCCAGCAGTTTTCAGGGTTCGGGAAACACCATATATTTT. This codes for CASSFQGSGNTIYF.

This clonotype was picked up many times. The genes are TRBV6-5 and TRBJ1-1; a possible D gene is TRBD1 (5 bases). The CDR3 has 14 amino acids. Germline V lookup: CDR1 MNHEY, CDR2 SVGAGI. V lost 2 bases to trimming and J lost 0 bases, with 7 bases between them. The DNA for the CDR3 is TGTGCCAGCAGTTACGAGGGGCTGAACACTGAAGCTTTCTTT. This codes for CASSYEGLNTEAFF.